This T cell receptor beta chain was documented in a study of T cell repertoires in cytomegalovirus infection. Overall study context: Use of recently identified HLA-C-restricted and well-studied HLA-B-restricted CMV epitopes was part of the study. Study-wide findings and caveats: Frequencies of public TCR beta families were cumulated, and this identified carriers of CMV plus the relevant HLA. Dominant in the ex vivo response were TCR beta clonotypes restricted by HLA-C and specific for CMV.

About this clonotype: Its antigen is still unknown.

TCRdb independently ran MiXCR on the reads; one entry per CDR3 protein. The repertoire has around 430,000 distinct CDR3 sequences, approximately 42% of them found once; the top ten carry 40% to 50%. J gave up 3 bases and V 2 bases, and 7 bases lay outside the gene matches. The CDR3 covers 16 residues. CDR1 is MDHEN, CDR2 SYDVKM, per germline. The rearrangement joins TRBV28 to TRBJ1-5; 7 bases are shared with TRBD1. The clonotype was recovered from a human donor in good health (CMV status not recorded). Some clones in this sample may be carry-over from other donors' samples. The input for sequencing was cultured PBMCs, taken from culture after CMV antigen stimulation. CDR3 region: CASSLDRTGLNQPQHF. In DNA, the CDR3 is TGTGCCAGCAGTTTAGATAGGACAGGACTCAATCAGCCCCAGCATTTT.